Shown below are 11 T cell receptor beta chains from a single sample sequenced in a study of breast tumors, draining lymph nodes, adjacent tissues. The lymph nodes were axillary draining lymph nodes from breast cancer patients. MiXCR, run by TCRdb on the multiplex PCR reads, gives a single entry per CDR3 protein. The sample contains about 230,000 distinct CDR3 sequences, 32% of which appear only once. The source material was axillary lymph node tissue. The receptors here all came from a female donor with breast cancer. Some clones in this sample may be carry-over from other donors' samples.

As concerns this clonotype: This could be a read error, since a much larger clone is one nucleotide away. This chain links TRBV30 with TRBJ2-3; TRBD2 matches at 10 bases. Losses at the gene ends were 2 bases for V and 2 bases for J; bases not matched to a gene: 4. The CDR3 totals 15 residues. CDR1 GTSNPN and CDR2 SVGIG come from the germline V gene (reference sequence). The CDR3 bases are TGTGCCTGGAGTTTACTAGCGGGACCCACAGATACGCAGTATTTT. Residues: CAWSLLAGPTDTQYF.

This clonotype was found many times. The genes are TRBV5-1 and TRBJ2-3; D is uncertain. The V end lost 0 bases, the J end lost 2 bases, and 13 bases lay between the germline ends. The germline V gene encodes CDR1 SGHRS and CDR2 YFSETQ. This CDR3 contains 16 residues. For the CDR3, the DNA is TGCGCCAGCAGCTTGGTCTCTGCGGCCCACACAGATACGCAGTATTTT. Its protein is CASSLVSAAHTDTQYF.

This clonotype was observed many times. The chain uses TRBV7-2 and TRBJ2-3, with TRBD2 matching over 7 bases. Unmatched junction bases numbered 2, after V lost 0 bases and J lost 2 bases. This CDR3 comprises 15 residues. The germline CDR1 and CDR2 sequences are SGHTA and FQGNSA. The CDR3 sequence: CASSLARGNTDTQYF. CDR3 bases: TGTGCCAGCAGCTTAGCGCGGGGGAACACAGATACGCAGTATTTT. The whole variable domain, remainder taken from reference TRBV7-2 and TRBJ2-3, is GAGVSQSPSNKVTEKGKDVELRCDPISGHTALYWYRQSLGQGLEFLIYFQGNSAPDKSGLPSDRFSAERTGGSVSTLTIQRTQQEDSAVYLCASSLARGNTDTQYFGPGTRLTVL.

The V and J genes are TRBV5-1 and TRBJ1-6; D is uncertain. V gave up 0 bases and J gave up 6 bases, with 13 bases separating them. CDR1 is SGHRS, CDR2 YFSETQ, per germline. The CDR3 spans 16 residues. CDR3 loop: CASSLVGLGGNSPLHF. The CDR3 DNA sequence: TGCGCCAGCAGCTTGGTCGGGCTGGGAGGTAATTCACCCCTCCACTTT. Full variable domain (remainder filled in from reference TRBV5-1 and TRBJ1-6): KAGVTQTPRYLIKTRGQQVTLSCSPISGHRSVSWYQQTPGQGLQFLFEYFSETQRNKGNFPGRFSGRQFSNSRSEMNVSTLELGDSALYLCASSLVGLGGNSPLHFGNGTRLTVT.

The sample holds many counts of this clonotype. The CDR3 protein is CASSMFAVLVAGGFHKNTGELFF. CDR3 DNA: TGTGCCAGTAGTATGTTCGCGGTTCTAGTGGCAGGGGGTTTCCACAAGAACACCGGGGAGCTGTTTTTT. J is TRBJ2-2 and V is TRBV19; TRBD1 matches at 7 bases. Per germline, CDR1 LNHDA and CDR2 SQIVND (reference sequence). The CDR3 is 23 residues long. V dropped 3 bases and J dropped 1; count of bases not matched to a gene: 26.

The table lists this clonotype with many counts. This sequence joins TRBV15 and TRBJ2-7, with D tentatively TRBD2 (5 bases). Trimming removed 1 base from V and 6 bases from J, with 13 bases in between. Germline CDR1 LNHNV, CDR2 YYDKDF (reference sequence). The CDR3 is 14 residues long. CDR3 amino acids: CATSRGVLASEQYF. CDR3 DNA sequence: TGTGCCACCAGCAGAGGAGTGCTAGCAAGCGAGCAGTACTTC.

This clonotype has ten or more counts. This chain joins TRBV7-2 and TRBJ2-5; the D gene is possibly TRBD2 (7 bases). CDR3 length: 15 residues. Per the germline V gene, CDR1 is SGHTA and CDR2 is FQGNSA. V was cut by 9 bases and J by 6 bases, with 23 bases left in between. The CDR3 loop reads CASTLTWGGAKTQYF. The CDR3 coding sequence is TGTGCCAGTACCCTAACCTGGGGGGGCGCCAAGACCCAGTACTTC. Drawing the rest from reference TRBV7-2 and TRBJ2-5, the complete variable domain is GAGVSQSPSNKVTEKGKDVELRCDPISGHTALYWYRQSLGQGLEFLIYFQGNSAPDKSGLPSDRFSAERTGGSVSTLTIQRTQQEDSAVYLCASTLTWGGAKTQYFGPGTRLLVL.

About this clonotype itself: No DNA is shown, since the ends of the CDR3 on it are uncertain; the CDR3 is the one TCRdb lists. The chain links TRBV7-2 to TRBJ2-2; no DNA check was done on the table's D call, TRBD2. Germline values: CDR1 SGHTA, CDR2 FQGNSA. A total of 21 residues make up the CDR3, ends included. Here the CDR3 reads CASSSPGGLNPYEQYFGELFF.

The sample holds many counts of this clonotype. CDR3 nucleotide sequence: TGTGCCTTAGCCCGACAGGGGACACCATATGGCTACACCTTC. It codes for CALARQGTPYGYTF. V is TRBV30 and J is TRBJ1-2; 8 nucleotides line up with TRBD1. V shed 7 bases and J 5 bases; nucleotides not matched to a gene: 12. Germline V gene sequence: CDR1 GTSNPN, CDR2 SVGIG (reference sequence). CDR3 size: 14 residues.

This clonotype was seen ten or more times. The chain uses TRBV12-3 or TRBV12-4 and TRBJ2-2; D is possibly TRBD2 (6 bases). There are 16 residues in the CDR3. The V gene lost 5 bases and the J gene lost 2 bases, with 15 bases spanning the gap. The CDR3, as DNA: TGTGCCAGCAGTCATACCGGGACTCTAAACACCGGGGAGCTGTTTTTT. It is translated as CASSHTGTLNTGELFF.

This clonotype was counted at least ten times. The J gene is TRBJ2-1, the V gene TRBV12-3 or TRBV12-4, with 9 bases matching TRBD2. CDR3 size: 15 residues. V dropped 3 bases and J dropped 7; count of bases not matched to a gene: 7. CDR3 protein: CASSLVAGERNEQFF. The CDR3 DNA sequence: TGTGCCAGCAGTTTGGTAGCGGGAGAGAGGAATGAGCAGTTCTTC.